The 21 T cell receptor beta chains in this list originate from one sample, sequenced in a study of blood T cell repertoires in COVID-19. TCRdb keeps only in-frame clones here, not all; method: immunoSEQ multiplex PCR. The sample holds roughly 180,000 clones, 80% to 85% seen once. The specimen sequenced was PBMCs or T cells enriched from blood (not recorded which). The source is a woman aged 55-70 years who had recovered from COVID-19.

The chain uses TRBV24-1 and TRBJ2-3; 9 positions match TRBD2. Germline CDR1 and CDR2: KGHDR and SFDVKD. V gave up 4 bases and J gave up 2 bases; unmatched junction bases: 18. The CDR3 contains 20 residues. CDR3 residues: CATSDPTGLAGWEHTDTQYF. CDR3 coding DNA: TGTGCCACCAGTGACCCAACAGGGCTAGCGGGATGGGAACACACAGATACGCAGTATTTT.

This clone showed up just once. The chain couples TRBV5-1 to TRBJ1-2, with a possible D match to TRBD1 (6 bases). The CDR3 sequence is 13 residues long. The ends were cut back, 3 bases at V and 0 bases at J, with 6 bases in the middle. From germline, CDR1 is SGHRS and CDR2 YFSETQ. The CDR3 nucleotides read TGCGCCAGCAGCTGGACAGCTAACTATGGCTACACCTTC. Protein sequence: CASSWTANYGYTF.

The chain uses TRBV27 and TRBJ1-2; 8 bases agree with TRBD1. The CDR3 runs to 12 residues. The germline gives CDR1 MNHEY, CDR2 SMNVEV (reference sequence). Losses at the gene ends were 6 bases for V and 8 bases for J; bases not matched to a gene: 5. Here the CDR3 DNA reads TGTGCCAGCAGGGGACAGGTTCAAGGCTACACCTTC. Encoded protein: CASRGQVQGYTF.

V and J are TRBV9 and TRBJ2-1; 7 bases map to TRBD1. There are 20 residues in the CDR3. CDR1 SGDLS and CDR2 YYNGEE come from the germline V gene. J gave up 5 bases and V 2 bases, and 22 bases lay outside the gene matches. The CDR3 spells CASSVTGSPSGPLTDNEQFF. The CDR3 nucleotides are TGTGCCAGCAGCGTGACAGGGAGTCCCTCTGGTCCTCTTACCGACAATGAGCAGTTCTTC.

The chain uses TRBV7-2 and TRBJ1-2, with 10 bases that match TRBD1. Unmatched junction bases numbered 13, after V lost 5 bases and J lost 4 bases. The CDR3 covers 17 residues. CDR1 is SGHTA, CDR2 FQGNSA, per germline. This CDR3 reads CASSASGTGVGGYGYTF. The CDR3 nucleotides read TGTGCCAGCAGCGCCTCCGGGACAGGGGTGGGTGGCTATGGCTACACCTTC.

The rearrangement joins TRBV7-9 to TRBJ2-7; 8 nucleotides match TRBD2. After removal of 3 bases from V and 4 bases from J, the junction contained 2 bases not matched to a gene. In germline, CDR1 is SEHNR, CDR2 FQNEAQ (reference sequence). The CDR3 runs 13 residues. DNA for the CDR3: TGTGCCAGCAGCTTCGGGGGGGCATACGAGCAGTACTTC. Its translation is CASSFGGAYEQYF. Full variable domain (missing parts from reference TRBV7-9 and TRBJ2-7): DTGVSQNPRHKITKRGQNVTFRCDPISEHNRLYWYRQTLGQGPEFLTYFQNEAQLEKSRLLSDRFSAERPKGSFSTLEIQRTEQGDSAMYLCASSFGGAYEQYFGPGTRLTVT.

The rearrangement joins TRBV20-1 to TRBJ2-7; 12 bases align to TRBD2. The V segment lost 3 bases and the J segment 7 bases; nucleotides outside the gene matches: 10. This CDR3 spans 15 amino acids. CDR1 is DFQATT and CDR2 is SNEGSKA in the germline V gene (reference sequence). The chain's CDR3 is CSASPPSGGAEEQYF. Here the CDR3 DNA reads TGCAGTGCTAGTCCCCCTAGCGGGGGGGCGGAGGAGCAGTACTTC.

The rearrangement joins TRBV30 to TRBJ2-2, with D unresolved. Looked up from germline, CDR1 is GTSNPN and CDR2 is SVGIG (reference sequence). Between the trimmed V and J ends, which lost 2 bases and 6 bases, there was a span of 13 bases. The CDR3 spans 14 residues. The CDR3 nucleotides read TGTGCCTGGAGTCCTAAGCGTGTACCCGGGGAGCTGTTTTTT. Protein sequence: CAWSPKRVPGELFF.

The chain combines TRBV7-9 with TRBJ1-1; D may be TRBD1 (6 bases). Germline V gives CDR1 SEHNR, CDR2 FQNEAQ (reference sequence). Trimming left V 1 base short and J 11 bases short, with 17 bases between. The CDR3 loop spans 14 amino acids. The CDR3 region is CASSLGTGGRSAFF. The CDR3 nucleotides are TGTGCCAGCAGCTTAGGGACCGGGGGGCGCAGTGCTTTCTTT.

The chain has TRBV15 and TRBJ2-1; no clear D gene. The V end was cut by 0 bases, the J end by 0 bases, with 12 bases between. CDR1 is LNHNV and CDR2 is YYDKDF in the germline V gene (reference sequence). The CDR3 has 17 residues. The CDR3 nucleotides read TGTGCCACCAGCAGAGACCTCGAGTATGGCTCCTACAATGAGCAGTTCTTC. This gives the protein CATSRDLEYGSYNEQFF.

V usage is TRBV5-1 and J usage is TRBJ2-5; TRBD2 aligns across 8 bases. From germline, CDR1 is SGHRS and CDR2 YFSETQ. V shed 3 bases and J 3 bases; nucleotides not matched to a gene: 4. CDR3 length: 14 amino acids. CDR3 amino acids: CASSSAGAEETQYF. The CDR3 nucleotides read TGCGCCAGCAGCTCAGCGGGGGCAGAAGAGACCCAGTACTTC.

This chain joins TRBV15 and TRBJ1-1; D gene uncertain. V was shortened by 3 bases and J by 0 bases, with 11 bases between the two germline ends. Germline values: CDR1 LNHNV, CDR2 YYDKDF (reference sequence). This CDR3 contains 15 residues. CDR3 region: CATSSPGKVNTEAFF. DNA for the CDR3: TGTGCCACCAGCAGCCCGGGGAAAGTGAACACTGAAGCTTTCTTT.

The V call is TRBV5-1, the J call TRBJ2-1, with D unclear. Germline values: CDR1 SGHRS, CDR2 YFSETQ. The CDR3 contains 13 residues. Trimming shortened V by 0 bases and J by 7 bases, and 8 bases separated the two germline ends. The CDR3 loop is CASSLAPLNEQFF. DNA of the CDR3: TGCGCCAGCAGCTTGGCTCCCTTAAATGAGCAGTTCTTC.

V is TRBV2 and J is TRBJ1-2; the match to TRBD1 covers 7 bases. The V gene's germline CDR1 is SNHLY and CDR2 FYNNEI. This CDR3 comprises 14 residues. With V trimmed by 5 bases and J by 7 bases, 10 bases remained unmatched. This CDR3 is CASSLSGQSSGYTF. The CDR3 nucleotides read TGTGCCAGCAGTTTGTCGGGACAGTCTAGTGGCTACACCTTC.

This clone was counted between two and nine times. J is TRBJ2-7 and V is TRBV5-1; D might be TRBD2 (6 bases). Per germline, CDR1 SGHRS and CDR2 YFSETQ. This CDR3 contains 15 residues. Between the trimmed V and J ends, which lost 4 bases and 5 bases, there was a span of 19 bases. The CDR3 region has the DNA TGCGCCAGCAGCGCGGGACTTAGGCCCCTCGACGAGCAGTACTTC. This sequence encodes CASSAGLRPLDEQYF.

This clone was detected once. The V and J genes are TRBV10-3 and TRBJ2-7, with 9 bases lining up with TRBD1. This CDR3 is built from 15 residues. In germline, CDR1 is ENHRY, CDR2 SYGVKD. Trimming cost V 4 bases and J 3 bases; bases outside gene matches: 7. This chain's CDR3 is CAISGDRDRNYEQYF. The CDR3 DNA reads TGTGCCATCAGTGGGGACAGGGACCGAAACTACGAGCAGTACTTC.

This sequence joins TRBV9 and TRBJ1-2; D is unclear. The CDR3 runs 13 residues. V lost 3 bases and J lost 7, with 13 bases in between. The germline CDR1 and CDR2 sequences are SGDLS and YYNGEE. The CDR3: CASSGTSFLGYTF. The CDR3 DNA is TGTGCCAGCAGCGGTACATCTTTCCTTGGCTACACCTTC.

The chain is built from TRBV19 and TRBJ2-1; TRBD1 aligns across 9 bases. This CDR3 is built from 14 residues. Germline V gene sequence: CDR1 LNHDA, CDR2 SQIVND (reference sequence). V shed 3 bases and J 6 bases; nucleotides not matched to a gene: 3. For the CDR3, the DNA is TGTGCCAGTAGTATCCAGGGACAGGGCAATGAGCAGTTCTTC. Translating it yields CASSIQGQGNEQFF.

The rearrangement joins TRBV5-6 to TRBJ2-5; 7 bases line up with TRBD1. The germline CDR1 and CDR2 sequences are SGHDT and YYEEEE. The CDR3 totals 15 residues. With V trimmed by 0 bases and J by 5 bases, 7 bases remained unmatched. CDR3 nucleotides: TGTGCCAGCAGCTTGGACAGGGGTGTGCAGGAGACCCAGTACTTC. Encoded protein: CASSLDRGVQETQYF.

The DNA of the CDR3 is TGTGCCAGTACCCAACCGCACAGGCGCCCGGGCACTGAAGCTTTCTTT. Amino acids: CASTQPHRRPGTEAFF. The genes are TRBV19 and TRBJ1-1; D possibly corresponds to TRBD1 (5 bases). CDR1 LNHDA and CDR2 SQIVND come from the germline V gene (reference sequence). V lost 7 bases to trimming and J lost 4 bases, with 22 bases between them. This CDR3 spans 16 amino acids.

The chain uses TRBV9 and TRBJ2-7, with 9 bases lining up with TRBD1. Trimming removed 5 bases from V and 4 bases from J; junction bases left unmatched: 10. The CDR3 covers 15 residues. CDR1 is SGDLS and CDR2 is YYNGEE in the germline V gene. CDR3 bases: TGTGCCAGCAGTCGAGAACAGGGGGCGGGTTACGAGCAGTACTTC. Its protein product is CASSREQGAGYEQYF.